This TCR beta chain was sequenced during a study of technical replicates of blood from a handful of donors. Using immunoSEQ multiplex PCR, the repertoire was profiled, and TCRdb retains in-frame clones only, with some absent. The sample has 80,000 to 95,000 clones, about 91% seen once. Germline CDR1 reads LNHDA; CDR2 reads SQIVND (reference sequence). V lost 9 bases, J lost 4 bases, and 12 bases lay in between. This CDR3 comprises 13 residues. This clone was seen a single time. Sequenced input: T cells isolated from PBMCs. This receptor was identified in a human donor in good health. The chain carries TRBV19 and TRBJ2-2; D not resolved. The DNA for the CDR3 is TGTGCCAGCCCGGCAGGAAGCACCGGGGAGCTGTTTTTT. Protein: CASPAGSTGELFF.